Following are 31 T cell receptor beta chains from one sample sequenced in a study of cytomegalovirus exposure and HLA in healthy donors. A multiplex PCR was run with 60 Vbeta primers and 13 Jbeta primers. The table came from immunoSEQ multiplex PCR; TCRdb's copy has only in-frame clones and leaves some out. Among 85,000 to 100,000 clones listed, around 59% were seen once. The material sequenced was PBMCs. The receptors stem from a human donor in good health.

V and J are TRBV7-2 and TRBJ2-5; TRBD2 is a possible D gene (5 bases). This CDR3 is 14 amino acids long. With 5 bases removed from V and 11 bases from J, the gap between germline ends came to 21 bases. Per the germline V gene, CDR1 is SGHTA and CDR2 is FQGNSA. The CDR3 nucleotides are TGTGCCAGCAGCGGGGAGCGCTTCCCCTGGGAGCAGTACTTC. Its translation is CASSGERFPWEQYF.

This clone was seen a handful of times. The rearrangement uses TRBV11-3 and TRBJ2-3; 8 bases are shared with TRBD2. The V segment lost 3 bases and the J segment 4 bases; nucleotides outside the gene matches: 6. This CDR3 has 15 residues. Germline V gene lookup returns CDR1 SGHNT and CDR2 YENEEA. Here the CDR3 DNA reads TGTGCCAGCAGCTTCTCCAGCGGGGGTTCAGATACGCAGTATTTT. It is translated as CASSFSSGGSDTQYF.

V gene TRBV5-1 combines with J gene TRBJ2-5; 8 positions match TRBD2. The CDR3 covers 16 residues. V lost 3 bases, J lost 4 bases, and 11 bases stayed unmatched. From germline, CDR1 is SGHRS and CDR2 YFSETQ. The CDR3 is CASSSGRAGGPETQYF. CDR3 sequence (DNA): TGCGCCAGCAGCTCGGGGAGGGCGGGGGGTCCAGAGACCCAGTACTTC.

The CDR3 is CASSYSVGRATEAFF. The CDR3 DNA is TGTGCCAGCAGTTACTCGGTCGGCAGGGCCACTGAAGCTTTCTTT. V gene TRBV6-5 combines with J gene TRBJ1-1; a weak D match, TRBD1 (5 bases). The CDR3 extends over 15 amino acids. V lost 0 bases and J 4 bases, leaving 12 bases between the germline ends. Germline V gene sequence: CDR1 MNHEY, CDR2 SVGAGI.

This clone has a handful of counts. The chain joins TRBV27 to TRBJ2-7, with TRBD2 as a possible D gene (6 bases). CDR1 MNHEY and CDR2 SMNVEV come from the germline V gene (reference sequence). V lost 5 bases, J lost 2 bases, and 22 bases lay in between. The length of the CDR3 is 17 residues. The CDR3 region has the DNA TGTGCCAGCAGTCGATATCCAGCGGGCACGGTGCCCTACGAGCAGTACTTC. Its protein product is CASSRYPAGTVPYEQYF.

V usage is TRBV11-2 and J usage is TRBJ1-6, with a weak D call TRBD1 (6 bases). CDR3 length: 15 amino acids. Germline V gene lookup returns CDR1 SGHAT and CDR2 FQNNGV. V gave up 2 bases and J gave up 7 bases, with 12 bases separating them. CDR3 amino acids: CASSLFQGKNSPLHF. In nucleotides, the CDR3 is TGTGCCAGCAGCTTATTCCAGGGGAAGAATTCACCCCTCCACTTT. Filled out from reference TRBV11-2 and TRBJ1-6, the complete variable domain reads EAGVAQSPRYKIIEKRQSVAFWCNPISGHATLYWYQQILGQGPKLLIQFQNNGVVDDSQLPKDRFSAERLKGVDSTLKIQPAKLEDSAVYLCASSLFQGKNSPLHFGNGTRLTVT.

This chain connects TRBV9 to TRBJ2-3, with 7 bases matching TRBD2. V was pared by 0 bases and J by 1 base, with 5 bases of the junction left unmatched. CDR3 length: 16 amino acids. Germline V lookup: CDR1 SGDLS, CDR2 YYNGEE. The CDR3 spells CASSVDLAGGTDTQYF. The CDR3 DNA sequence: TGTGCCAGCAGCGTAGATCTCGCGGGGGGCACAGATACGCAGTATTTT.

CDR3 amino acids: CASSRQIYEQYF. As DNA, the CDR3 is TGTGCCAGCAGTCGACAAATCTACGAGCAGTACTTC. This rearrangement joins TRBV2 to TRBJ2-7; D is undetermined. Germline CDR1 SNHLY, CDR2 FYNNEI. The CDR3 runs 12 residues. Trimming removed 5 bases at V and 3 bases at J, with 8 bases between.

The chain combines TRBV6-1 with TRBJ2-1; TRBD1 might be the D (5 bases). CDR1 MNHNS and CDR2 SASEGT come from the germline V gene. The CDR3 covers 14 residues. Trimming left V 3 bases short and J 6 bases short, with 12 bases between. The CDR3, as DNA: TGTGCCAGCAGTGAGGTGAACAGGTTCAATGAGCAGTTCTTC. It codes for CASSEVNRFNEQFF.

This clone was counted between two and nine times. The chain carries TRBV7-3 and TRBJ1-1; TRBD1 is a possible D gene (6 bases). This CDR3 comprises 13 residues. Germline lookup yields CDR1 SGHTA and CDR2 FQGTGA. Trimming left V 2 bases short and J 5 bases short, with 9 bases between. CDR3 amino acids: CASSLARGTEAFF. The CDR3 DNA reads as TGTGCCAGCAGCTTAGCCAGGGGAACTGAAGCTTTCTTT.

The rearrangement uses TRBV7-6 and TRBJ2-3; maybe TRBD1 (6 bases). The CDR3 is 16 amino acids. Between the trimmed V and J ends, which lost 5 bases and 1 base, there was a span of 16 bases. The germline V gene encodes CDR1 SGHVS and CDR2 FNYEAQ. CDR3 DNA sequence: TGTGCCAGCAGCAAAGGGGTACCAGGGGGCACAGATACGCAGTATTTT. Residues: CASSKGVPGGTDTQYF.

The J gene is TRBJ2-7, the V gene TRBV7-6; 7 bases map to TRBD2. The germline V gene has CDR1 SGHVS and CDR2 FNYEAQ. CDR3 length: 14 amino acids. V lost 5 bases, J lost 6 bases, and 10 bases stayed unmatched. The CDR3 nucleotides read TGTGCCAGCAGCCCGTGGGCGGGGGTAGGCGAGCAGTACTTC. Its protein product is CASSPWAGVGEQYF.

The chain recombines TRBV5-4 with TRBJ2-7; D is uncertain. The CDR3 is 15 residues long. V was trimmed by 1 base and J by 0 bases, leaving 11 bases between them. Germline lookup yields CDR1 SGHNT and CDR2 YYREEE (reference sequence). The CDR3 sequence is CASSLNGPHSYEQYF. The CDR3 DNA sequence: TGTGCCAGCAGCTTGAATGGGCCACACTCCTACGAGCAGTACTTC.

The chain couples TRBV5-1 to TRBJ1-2; TRBD1 is a possible D gene (5 bases). The CDR3 has 14 residues. Trimming cost V 0 bases and J 7 bases, with 13 bases left between them. CDR1 SGHRS and CDR2 YFSETQ come from the germline V gene. The CDR3 DNA reads as TGCGCCAGCAGCTTGGAATGGTTGGGGGGTGGCTACACCTTC. Amino acids: CASSLEWLGGGYTF.

The chain is built from TRBV25-1 and TRBJ1-2; possible D gene TRBD1, 6 bases. Germline loops: CDR1 MGHDK, CDR2 SYGVNS. There are 14 residues in the CDR3. V gave up 4 bases and J gave up 1 base, with 10 bases separating them. CDR3 sequence reads: CASSAGVFNYGYTF. The CDR3 DNA sequence: TGTGCCAGCAGTGCAGGGGTCTTTAACTATGGCTACACCTTC.

The chain carries TRBV7-3 and TRBJ1-5; 7 positions agree with TRBD1. This CDR3 region has 15 residues. Germline V gives CDR1 SGHTA, CDR2 FQGTGA. Germline trimming cut 5 bases from V and 1 base from J; bases unmatched to any gene: 5. CDR3 in DNA: TGTGCCAGCAGCCCGACAGGGACGAGCAATCAGCCCCAGCATTTT. This gives the protein CASSPTGTSNQPQHF. Based on the CDR3 plus reference TRBV7-3 and TRBJ1-5, the full variable domain is GAGVSQTPSNKVTEKGKYVELRCDPISGHTALYWYRQSLGQGPEFLIYFQGTGAADDSGLPNDRFFAVRPEGSVSTLKIQRTERGDSAVYLCASSPTGTSNQPQHFGDGTRLSIL.

The chain combines TRBV5-6 with TRBJ2-7; D is uncertain. The V end was cut by 4 bases, the J end by 6 bases, with 17 bases between. This CDR3 region has 14 residues. Germline V gene sequence: CDR1 SGHDT, CDR2 YYEEEE. This chain's CDR3 is CASSLANIPSEQYF. CDR3 sequence (DNA): TGTGCCAGCAGCCTTGCTAATATTCCCTCCGAGCAGTACTTC.

The gene calls are TRBV6-5 and TRBJ1-2; D uncertain. Per germline, CDR1 MNHEY and CDR2 SVGAGI. This CDR3 contains 13 residues. Trimming pared 2 bases from V and 7 bases from J, leaving 11 bases between. CDR3 in DNA: TGTGCCAGCAGTTACGAGGGCGTAGGTGGCTACACCTTC. Its protein product is CASSYEGVGGYTF.

The J gene is TRBJ1-5, the V gene TRBV6-1; 7 bases fit TRBD1. Germline CDR1 is MNHNS and CDR2 is SASEGT. The junction had 1 base not matched to a gene; V was cut back by 6 bases and J by 2 bases. The CDR3 loop spans 13 amino acids. The CDR3 bases are TGTGCCAGCAGCCAGGGGGGCAATCAGCCCCAGCATTTT. Amino acids: CASSQGGNQPQHF.

This chain links TRBV21-1 with TRBJ2-2; the DNA was not compared with TRBD1, the D call given in the table. TRBV21-1 is annotated as a pseudogene. The CDR3 totals 16 residues. CDR3 residues: CASSADRELNTGELFF. DNA of the CDR3: TGTGCCAGCAGCGCAGACAGGGAACTGAACACCGGGGAGCTGTTTTTT.

The chain joins TRBV2 to TRBJ2-7; D may be TRBD1 (7 bases). This CDR3 contains 12 residues. V was trimmed by 8 bases and J by 2 bases, leaving 10 bases between them. CDR1 is SNHLY and CDR2 is FYNNEI in the germline V gene. The CDR3, as DNA: TGTGCCAGCGCGGGACAGACCTACGAGCAGTACTTC. It is translated as CASAGQTYEQYF.

This clone appeared a few times. The V call is TRBV7-2, the J call TRBJ2-3; 7 positions match TRBD2. The CDR3 is made up of 15 amino acids. Germline V CDR1 and CDR2: SGHTA, FQGNSA. With V trimmed by 2 bases and J by 2 bases, 4 bases remained unmatched. The chain's CDR3 is CASSLWGGDTDTQYF. The CDR3 DNA reads as TGTGCCAGCAGCTTATGGGGGGGGGACACAGATACGCAGTATTTT.

The V gene is TRBV7-3, the J gene TRBJ2-2; the D is unclear. V lost 5 bases and J lost 8, with 12 bases in between. From germline, CDR1 is SGHTA and CDR2 FQGTGA. The CDR3 length is 13 residues. CDR3 nucleotides: TGTGCCAGCAGCCTAAGACTGGGTGGGGAGCTGTTTTTT. This gives the protein CASSLRLGGELFF.

V gene TRBV11-3 combines with J gene TRBJ2-3; 12 bases map to TRBD2. The germline V gene encodes CDR1 SGHNT and CDR2 YENEEA. The CDR3 consists of 18 residues. Germline trimming cut 1 base from V and 3 bases from J; bases unmatched to any gene: 8. CDR3 bases: TGTGCCAGCAGCTTAGGGACTAGCGGGGCTCCCTCTACAGATACGCAGTATTTT. Translating it yields CASSLGTSGAPSTDTQYF.

The chain employs TRBV7-2 and TRBJ1-3, with TRBD1 matching over 12 bases. V dropped 5 bases and J dropped 4; count of bases not matched to a gene: 3. The CDR3 consists of 15 residues. In germline, CDR1 is SGHTA, CDR2 FQGNSA. The CDR3 protein is CASSMGQGAGNTIYF. The CDR3 DNA follows: TGTGCCAGCAGCATGGGACAGGGGGCCGGAAACACCATATATTTT.

The chain joins TRBV9 to TRBJ1-1, with D possibly TRBD1 on 5 matching bases. The CDR3 length is 15 residues. Deletions cut 0 bases from V and 5 bases from J, with 14 bases between. Germline V CDR1 and CDR2: SGDLS, YYNGEE. CDR3 sequence: CASSVGAGTGTEAFF. In DNA form, the CDR3 reads TGTGCCAGCAGCGTAGGGGCGGGGACGGGTACTGAAGCTTTCTTT.

The chain is built from TRBV5-4 and TRBJ2-5; D perhaps matches TRBD1 (5 bases). Germline CDR1 SGHNT, CDR2 YYREEE (reference sequence). V was pared by 5 bases and J by 5 bases, with 19 bases between. The CDR3 contains 15 residues. In DNA form, the CDR3 reads TGTGCCAGCAGAAGTAGCAGGGTTGGTATGGAGACCCAGTACTTC. It encodes CASRSSRVGMETQYF.

The V gene is TRBV4-1, the J gene TRBJ2-7; D not certain. The CDR3 has 15 amino acids. The germline V and J ends were trimmed by 2 bases and 4 bases, with 15 bases remaining between them. Germline V gives CDR1 MGHRA, CDR2 YSYEKL. CDR3 nucleotides: TGCGCCAGCAGCCAAAAGAATGCCGAGAGTTACGAGCAGTACTTC. This gives the protein CASSQKNAESYEQYF.

The rearrangement links TRBV9 to TRBJ1-3, with a weak D call TRBD1 (5 bases). V lost 0 bases and J lost 0, with 7 bases in between. The CDR3 length is 15 residues. CDR1 SGDLS and CDR2 YYNGEE come from the germline V gene. The CDR3 reads CASSVGGNSGNTIYF. Here the CDR3 DNA reads TGTGCCAGCAGCGTAGGGGGCAACTCTGGAAACACCATATATTTT.

The chain has TRBV11-3 and TRBJ2-5; D gene unclear. Trimming removed 1 base from V and 5 bases from J, with 2 bases in between. Germline loops: CDR1 SGHNT, CDR2 YENEEA. This CDR3 is 11 amino acids long. CDR3 region: CASSLAETQYF. CDR3 DNA sequence: TGTGCCAGCAGCTTAGCTGAGACCCAGTACTTC.

The chain couples TRBV19 to TRBJ2-3; 10 bases fit TRBD1. The CDR3 is made up of 15 amino acids. Germline CDR1 LNHDA, CDR2 SQIVND (reference sequence). Unmatched junction bases numbered 9, after V lost 9 bases and J lost 3 bases. The CDR3 loop is CASLPRDRGTDTQYF. CDR3 nucleotide sequence: TGTGCCAGCCTACCCCGGGACAGGGGAACAGATACGCAGTATTTT. The full variable domain, in which reference TRBV19 and TRBJ2-3 provide the parts outside the CDR3, is DGGITQSPKYLFRKEGQNVTLSCEQNLNHDAMYWYRQDPGQGLRLIYYSQIVNDFQKGDIAEGYSVSREKKESFPLTVTSAQKNPTAFYLCASLPRDRGTDTQYFGPGTRLTVL.